A selection of T cell receptor beta chains follows, all from one sample in a study of beta chain features in type 1 diabetes. Profiling relied on immunoSEQ multiplex PCR, and the TCRdb table lists in-frame clones only, not all of them. Of a few hundred thousand clones listed, about 15% were seen once; the top ten hold approximately 0.02%. The sequencing input was naive CD4+ T cells from blood. The receptors originated from a man aged 25-45 years with type 1 diabetes. The CDR3 runs from the conserved cysteine through the conserved F or W. D genes are given only for firm matches. For some rows the clone size is stated as once, few or many, or as a class when expanded; others skip it.

clone_size	v_call	j_call	d_call	cdr3_aa	cdr3_nt
NA	TRBV2	TRBJ1-2	TRBD1	CASSERDRGGYTF	TGTGCCAGCAGTGAAAGGGACAGGGGTGGCTACACCTTC
few	TRBV11-2	TRBJ1-1	NA	CASSFPGSMNTEAFF	TGTGCCAGCAGCTTTCCAGGATCCATGAACACTGAAGCTTTCTTT
NA	TRBV19	TRBJ2-7	NA	CASSISQDGSYEQYF	TGTGCCAGTAGTATATCACAGGATGGATCCTACGAGCAGTACTTC
few	TRBV7-2	TRBJ1-1	NA	CASSRSGTEAFF	TGTGCCAGCAGCCGCAGCGGCACTGAAGCTTTCTTT
few	TRBV19	TRBJ2-1	TRBD2	CASSILPGTRGNEQFF	TGTGCCAGTAGTATTTTGCCCGGGACTAGGGGCAATGAGCAGTTCTTC
few	TRBV7-9	TRBJ1-6	TRBD1	CASSHTRDRGNSPLHF	TGTGCCAGCAGCCACACCCGGGACAGGGGAAATTCACCCCTCCACTTT
few	TRBV15	TRBJ2-1	TRBD2	CATSRDIGAGGLGNEQFF	TGTGCCACCAGCAGAGATATTGGGGCGGGAGGGCTGGGGAATGAGCAGTTCTTC
NA	TRBV7-8	TRBJ2-7	TRBD1	CASSKTGGYEQYF	TGTGCCAGCAGCAAGACAGGGGGCTACGAGCAGTACTTC
few	TRBV20-1	TRBJ2-4	TRBD1	CSASDGTGRYF	TGCAGTGCTAGTGACGGGACAGGGAGGTACTTC
few	TRBV14	TRBJ2-1	TRBD2	CASSPTSGRAFYNEQFF	TGTGCCAGCAGTCCGACTAGCGGGAGGGCCTTTTACAATGAGCAGTTCTTC
NA	TRBV6-5	TRBJ1-1	NA	CASTPNGGFAEAFF	TGTGCCAGCACCCCCAACGGGGGGTTCGCTGAAGCTTTCTTT
NA	TRBV7-2	TRBJ1-1	TRBD1	CASSLAKGQIEAFF	TGTGCCAGCAGCTTAGCGAAGGGACAGATTGAAGCTTTCTTT
NA	TRBV5-4	TRBJ2-2	TRBD2	CASSLGALAGATGELFF	TGTGCCAGCAGCTTGGGGGCCCTAGCGGGGGCCACCGGGGAGCTGTTTTTT
NA	TRBV4-1	TRBJ2-1	TRBD1	CASSQGGTGSYNEQFF	TGCGCCAGCAGCCAAGGAGGGACAGGGTCCTACAATGAGCAGTTCTTC
NA	TRBV6-5	TRBJ2-7	NA	CASSYGSEGGYEQYF	TGTGCCAGCAGTTACGGGTCGGAAGGGGGCTACGAGCAGTACTTC
few	TRBV6-1	TRBJ2-7	TRBD1	CASTRTGAYEQYF	TGTGCCAGCACGAGGACAGGCGCCTACGAGCAGTACTTC
NA	TRBV7-9	TRBJ2-7	TRBD1	CASSPSPGQGYEQYF	TGTGCCAGCAGCCCCTCTCCAGGACAGGGCTACGAGCAGTACTTC
few	TRBV29-1	TRBJ1-2	TRBD1	CSVGTGSDYGYTF	TGCAGCGTTGGGACAGGGTCTGACTATGGCTACACCTTC
NA	TRBV18	TRBJ1-2	TRBD1	CASSSGQATNYGYTF	TGTGCCAGCTCATCAGGACAGGCTACTAACTATGGCTACACCTTC
few	TRBV10-2	TRBJ1-4	NA	CASSEFNRVNEKLFF	TGCGCCAGCAGTGAGTTTAACAGGGTTAATGAAAAACTGTTTTTT
NA	TRBV9	TRBJ1-2	NA	CASSGATRHF	TGTGCTTCTTCTGGGGCAACGAGGCACTTC
once	TRBV7-9	TRBJ1-4	TRBD1	CASSNPTGTNEKLFF	TGTGCCAGCAGCAATCCGACAGGGACTAATGAAAAACTGTTTTTT